This TCR beta chain was sequenced for a study of tumor-infiltrating lymphocytes in localized non-small cell lung cancer. Study-level background: Patients included smokers and never-smokers with various histologies, some sampled after neoadjuvant chemotherapy. From each patient, both tumor and uninvolved lung, non-adjacent to tumor, were sampled. Study findings and constraints: Different pieces of the same tissue were used for each assay.

Comment on this clone: Its cognate antigen is unknown.

Trimming stripped 9 bases from V and 5 bases from J, with 7 bases between. From germline, CDR1 is SEHNR and CDR2 FQNEAQ (reference sequence). This CDR3 comprises 10 residues. Generated by immunoSEQ multiplex PCR, the TCRdb table keeps only in-frame clones and is missing some. The profile shows approximately 15,000 clones, 80% of them singletons. V gene TRBV7-9 combines with J gene TRBJ1-2; the D is unclear. Sample: uninvolved lung tissue not adjacent to the tumor. The source is a human donor with non-small cell lung cancer. The CDR3 DNA is TGTGCCAGTGGGGTTTATGGCTACACCTTC. As protein: CASGVYGYTF.